The sequence of this TCR beta chain was determined in a study of regulatory T cells in long-lasting Graves disease. For TCR beta, libraries came from iRepertoire HTBI primers and Arm-PCR of CDR3 regions. MiXCR, applied by TCRdb to the multiplex PCR reads, yields one record per CDR3 protein. The table has about 620,000 distinct CDR3 sequences, less than 20% seen once. Time point: newly diagnosed GD, antithyroid drugs for less than 3 months. Generation of the TCR library employed RNA extracted from PBMCs. Peripheral blood, at 8 to 9.5 milliliters, went into EDTA tubes. Looked up from germline, CDR1 is SGHAT and CDR2 is FQNNGV. The ends were cut back, 5 bases at V and 7 bases at J, with 23 bases in the middle. The CDR3 length is 16 residues. This clonotype was counted ten times or more. The same data also contributed to another study, on T cells in Graves' hyperthyroidism and ophthalmopathy. That study adds: TCR CDR3 underwent first-round RT-PCR with the HTBI primer set. The model forecast ophthalmopathy, anticipating it by a median approximately 6.1 months before onset.

Source: peripheral blood mononuclear cells (PBMCs), taken at new diagnosis, from a patient treated with antithyroid drugs. The TCR comes from a woman aged 25 to 45 with Graves disease. The chain joins TRBV11-2 to TRBJ1-2, with D hard to call. The DNA of the CDR3 is TGTGCCAGCAGCCCAAACGGGTCAGGCGGAATTGGTGGCTACACCTTC. This sequence encodes CASSPNGSGGIGGYTF.